This entry describes one T cell receptor (beta chain). The data were taken from a study of T cells in localized non-small cell lung cancer. Generated by immunoSEQ multiplex PCR, the TCRdb table keeps only in-frame clones and is missing some. Here the sample spans a few thousand clones, about 27% being singletons. This CDR3 comprises 16 residues. Trimming removed 3 bases from V and 3 bases from J; junction bases left unmatched: 10. Germline assignment: CDR1 SGHNT and CDR2 YENEEA. The V and J genes are TRBV11-3 and TRBJ1-1; 7 nucleotides line up with TRBD1. The sample was lung tumor tissue, taken before any cancer treatment. The sequence came from a man aged 40-75 years with stage III squamous cell lung carcinoma. The CDR3 bases are TGTGCCAGCAGCTTTCTCGGCAGGGGGGTCGACACTGAAGCTTTCTTT. Translated: CASSFLGRGVDTEAFF.